Shown below are 18 T cell receptor beta chains from a single sample sequenced in a study of blood T cell repertoires in COVID-19. The protocol was immunoSEQ multiplex PCR, while the TCRdb copy is restricted to in-frame clones and leaves out a portion. This sample carries about 200,000 clones, 86% of them seen once, and the ten largest clones take 5.6%. The sequenced sample consisted of PBMCs or T cells enriched from blood (not recorded which). The receptors derive from a man aged 35 to 55 with acute COVID-19.

V gene TRBV19 combines with J gene TRBJ1-4; 7 positions agree with TRBD1. This CDR3 comprises 16 residues. The V gene end was trimmed by 0 bases and the J gene end by 3 bases; junction bases not matched to a gene: 4. Per the germline V gene, CDR1 is LNHDA and CDR2 is SQIVND (reference sequence). As DNA, the CDR3 is TGTGCCAGTAGTATAGACTGGGACAGCTCTAATGAAAAACTGTTTTTT. Translating gives CASSIDWDSSNEKLFF.

This chain links TRBV7-2 with TRBJ1-6, with 8 bases matching TRBD1. Germline V lookup: CDR1 SGHTA, CDR2 FQGNSA. The CDR3 sequence is 17 residues long. V was clipped by 4 bases and J by 8 bases; unmatched bases: 13. Here the CDR3 reads CASSSTTVGTGDSPLHF. CDR3 nucleotides: TGTGCCAGCAGCTCTACGACCGTGGGGACAGGTGATTCACCCCTCCACTTT.

V and J are TRBV28 and TRBJ2-7; 11 nucleotides agree with TRBD1. CDR3 length equals 15 residues. Trimming cost V 7 bases and J 6 bases; bases outside gene matches: 11. Per the germline V gene, CDR1 is MDHEN and CDR2 is SYDVKM. DNA of the CDR3: TGTGCCAGCATCTCCCTCAGAGGGACAGGGGGCGAGCAGTACTTC. Protein product: CASISLRGTGGEQYF.

This clone appeared a single time. The rearrangement links TRBV10-1 to TRBJ1-3; TRBD1 agrees at 7 bases. Per germline, CDR1 WNHNN and CDR2 SYGVQD (reference sequence). The length of the CDR3 is 14 residues. V trimming: 5 bases; J trimming: 3 bases; junction bases outside the gene matches: 4. CDR3 amino acids: CASSQDRDGNTIYF. The CDR3 DNA is TGCGCCAGCAGTCAAGACAGGGATGGAAACACCATATATTTT.

V usage is TRBV15 and J usage is TRBJ1-4, with 8 positions matching TRBD1. V trimming: 3 bases; J trimming: 3 bases; junction bases outside the gene matches: 15. This CDR3 region has 19 residues. The germline V gene encodes CDR1 LNHNV and CDR2 YYDKDF (reference sequence). The DNA of the CDR3 is TGTGCCACCAGCAGGTCATGGTTACAGGGGGGTGCAGCTAATGAAAAACTGTTTTTT. As protein: CATSRSWLQGGAANEKLFF.

V is TRBV27 and J is TRBJ2-2, with 11 bases identical to TRBD2. Looked up from germline, CDR1 is MNHEY and CDR2 is SMNVEV (reference sequence). The CDR3 spans 18 residues. Losses at the gene ends were 7 bases for V and 4 bases for J; bases not matched to a gene: 14. The CDR3 coding sequence is TGTGCCAGCAATTCCGGGACTAGCGGCAAGGCTAGCACCGGGGAGCTGTTTTTT. It translates to CASNSGTSGKASTGELFF.

The rearrangement joins TRBV7-7 to TRBJ2-3, with D possibly being TRBD1 (6 bases). Trimming removed 5 bases from V and 0 bases from J, with 12 bases in between. The CDR3 totals 15 residues. Germline CDR1 and CDR2: SSHAT and FNYEAQ (reference sequence). The CDR3 coding sequence is TGTGCCAGCAGCCTACAGGGCCGAAGCACAGATACGCAGTATTTT. Protein: CASSLQGRSTDTQYF.

The chain couples TRBV9 to TRBJ2-1, with 10 bases that match TRBD2. The CDR3 covers 16 residues. The germline V gene has CDR1 SGDLS and CDR2 YYNGEE. J was trimmed by 5 bases and V by 0 bases; bases with no gene match: 5. The CDR3 region has the DNA TGTGCCAGCAGCGTAGGAGGACTAGCGGAAGACAATGAGCAGTTCTTC. Translating it yields CASSVGGLAEDNEQFF. The variable domain in full, with the rest retrieved from reference TRBV9 and TRBJ2-1, is DSGVTQTPKHLITATGQRVTLRCSPRSGDLSVYWYQQSLDQGLQFLIQYYNGEERAKGNILERFSAQQFPDLHSELNLSSLELGDSALYFCASSVGGLAEDNEQFFGPGTRLTVL.

The V gene is TRBV27, the J gene TRBJ1-3; perhaps TRBD1 as D (5 bases). Germline CDR1 MNHEY, CDR2 SMNVEV (reference sequence). V gave up 0 bases and J gave up 0 bases, with 9 bases separating them. The CDR3 has 16 residues. The CDR3 sequence is CASSLSQVDSGNTIYF. DNA for the CDR3: TGTGCCAGCAGTTTATCACAGGTCGACTCTGGAAACACCATATATTTT.

DNA for the CDR3: TGCAGCGCAAGGACAGGGGGTGGCAAAAACATTCAGTACTTC. Translation: CSARTGGGKNIQYF. The chain recombines TRBV29-1 with TRBJ2-4; 10 bases line up with TRBD1. The germline CDR1 and CDR2 sequences are SQVTM and ANQGSEA. The junction had 6 bases not matched to a gene; V was cut back by 7 bases and J by 3 bases. CDR3 length equals 14 residues.

The chain links TRBV29-1 to TRBJ1-1; the D gene is possibly TRBD1 (5 bases). V lost 3 bases to trimming and J lost 1 base, with 9 bases between them. The V gene's germline CDR1 is SQVTM and CDR2 ANQGSEA. The CDR3 consists of 13 residues. CDR3 bases: TGCAGCGTTGAGAGACAGCAGAACACTGAAGCTTTCTTT. It is translated as CSVERQQNTEAFF. Together with reference TRBV29-1 and TRBJ1-1, the CDR3 gives the full variable domain: SAVISQKPSRDICQRGTSLTIQCQVDSQVTMMFWYRQQPGQSLTLIATANQGSEATYESGFVIDKFPISRPNLTFSTLTVSNMSPEDSSIYLCSVERQQNTEAFFGQGTRLTVV.

The chain is built from TRBV18 and TRBJ2-5, with a tentative D call TRBD1 (6 bases). Deletions cut 3 bases from V and 5 bases from J, with 13 bases between. Germline V gives CDR1 KGHSH, CDR2 LQKENI. This CDR3 spans 14 amino acids. In DNA form, the CDR3 reads TGTGCCAGCTCACCGCCCGCCAGGGGTGAGACCCAGTACTTC. This codes for CASSPPARGETQYF. Full variable domain (outside the CDR3, taken from reference TRBV18 and TRBJ2-5): NAGVMQNPRHLVRRRGQEARLRCSPMKGHSHVYWYRQLPEEGLKFMVYLQKENIIDESGMPKERFSAEFPKEGPSILRIQQVVRGDSAAYFCASSPPARGETQYFGPGTRLLVL.

CDR3: CAWTGTGGTEAFF. CDR3 DNA: TGTGCCTGGACCGGGACAGGGGGCACTGAAGCTTTCTTT. This chain uses TRBV30 with TRBJ1-1, with TRBD1 matching 11 bases. Germline lookup yields CDR1 GTSNPN and CDR2 SVGIG (reference sequence). The trim removed 4 bases at V and 4 bases at J, leaving 2 bases unmatched. This CDR3 spans 13 amino acids.

The genes are TRBV10-3 and TRBJ2-2, with D maybe TRBD1 (6 bases). The V gene lost 7 bases and the J gene lost 1 base, with 16 bases spanning the gap. This CDR3 comprises 16 residues. Germline CDR1 and CDR2: ENHRY and SYGVKD. In DNA form, the CDR3 reads TGTGCCATCAACCGCGGCCCGGGACAGAACACCGGGGAGCTGTTTTTT. This sequence encodes CAINRGPGQNTGELFF.

J is TRBJ2-1 and V is TRBV30; 7 nucleotides line up with TRBD1. V lost 3 bases to trimming and J lost 10 bases; unmatched junction nucleotides: 3. The CDR3 runs 11 residues. The germline gives CDR1 GTSNPN, CDR2 SVGIG (reference sequence). CDR3 loop: CAWSRQGEQFF. CDR3 nucleotide sequence: TGTGCCTGGAGCCGACAGGGCGAGCAGTTCTTC.

The chain has TRBV27 and TRBJ2-7; the match to TRBD2 covers 13 bases. The CDR3 is 16 amino acids. Germline V gives CDR1 MNHEY, CDR2 SMNVEV (reference sequence). V trimming: 0 bases; J trimming: 5 bases; junction bases outside the gene matches: 4. The chain's CDR3 is CASSLSVTSGRNEQYF. The CDR3 DNA reads TGTGCCAGCAGTTTATCGGTGACTAGCGGGAGGAACGAGCAGTACTTC.

This sequence joins TRBV4-1 and TRBJ2-3; 9 bases align to TRBD2. CDR1 is MGHRA, CDR2 YSYEKL, per germline. The CDR3 has 16 amino acids. V lost 3 bases to trimming and J lost 7 bases; unmatched junction nucleotides: 11. CDR3 nucleotides: TGCGCCAGCAGCCACCCGAGCGGGAGGCCTCAACATACGCAGTATTTT. This encodes CASSHPSGRPQHTQYF.

The J gene is TRBJ2-7, the V gene TRBV6-5, with a possible D match to TRBD2 (6 bases). CDR3 size: 14 residues. Germline CDR1 reads MNHEY; CDR2 reads SVGAGI. Between the trimmed V and J ends, which lost 2 bases and 5 bases, there was a span of 13 bases. In DNA form, the CDR3 reads TGTGCCAGCAGTTACGGAGGGAGCGGCAACGAGCAGTACTTC. This codes for CASSYGGSGNEQYF.